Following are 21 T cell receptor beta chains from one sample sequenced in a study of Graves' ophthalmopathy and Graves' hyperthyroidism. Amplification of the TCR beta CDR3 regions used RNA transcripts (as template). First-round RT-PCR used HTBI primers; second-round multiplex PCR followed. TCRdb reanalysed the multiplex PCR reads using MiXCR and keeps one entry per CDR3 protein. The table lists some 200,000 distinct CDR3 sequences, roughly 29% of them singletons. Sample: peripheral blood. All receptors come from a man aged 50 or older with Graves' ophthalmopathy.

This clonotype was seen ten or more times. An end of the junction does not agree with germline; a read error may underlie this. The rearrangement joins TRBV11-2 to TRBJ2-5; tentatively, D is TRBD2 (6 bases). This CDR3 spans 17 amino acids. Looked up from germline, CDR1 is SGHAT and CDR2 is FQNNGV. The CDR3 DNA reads TGTGCCAGCAGCTTAGATCTCCAGAGCCCCGGGGGAGAGACCCAGCACTTC. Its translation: CASSLDLQSPGGETQHF.

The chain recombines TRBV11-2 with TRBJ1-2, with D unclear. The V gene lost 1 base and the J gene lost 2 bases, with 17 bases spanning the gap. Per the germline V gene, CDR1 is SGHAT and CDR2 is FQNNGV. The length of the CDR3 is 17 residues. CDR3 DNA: TGTGCCAGCAGCTTAGTTGTGGCGCGGCATTGGAACTATGGCTACACCTTC. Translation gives CASSLVVARHWNYGYTF.

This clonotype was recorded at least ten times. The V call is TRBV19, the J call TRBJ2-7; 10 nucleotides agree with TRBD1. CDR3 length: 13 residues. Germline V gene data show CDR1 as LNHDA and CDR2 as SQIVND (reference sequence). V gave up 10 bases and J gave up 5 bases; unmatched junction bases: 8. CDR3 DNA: TGTGCCACTATGGGACAGGGGATCGACGAGCAGTACTTC. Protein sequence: CATMGQGIDEQYF.

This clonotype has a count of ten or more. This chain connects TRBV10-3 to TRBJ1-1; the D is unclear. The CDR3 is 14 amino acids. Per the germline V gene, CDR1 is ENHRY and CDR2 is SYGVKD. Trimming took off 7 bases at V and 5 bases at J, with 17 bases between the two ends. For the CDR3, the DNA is TGTGCCATCAATTCTGGGTCCGTAAGGACTGAAGCTTTCTTT. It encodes CAINSGSVRTEAFF.

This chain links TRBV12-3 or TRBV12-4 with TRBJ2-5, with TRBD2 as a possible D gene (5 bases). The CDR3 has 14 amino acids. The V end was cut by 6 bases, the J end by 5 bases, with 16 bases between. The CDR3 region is CASRIPGGLETQYF. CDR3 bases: TGTGCCAGCAGAATCCCCGGAGGACTCGAGACCCAGTACTTC.

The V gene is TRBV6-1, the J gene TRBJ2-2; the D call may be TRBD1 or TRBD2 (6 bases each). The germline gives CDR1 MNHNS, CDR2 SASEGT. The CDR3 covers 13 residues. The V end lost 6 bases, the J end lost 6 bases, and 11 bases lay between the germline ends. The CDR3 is CASRTGGPGELFF. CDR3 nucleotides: TGTGCCAGCAGGACTGGGGGGCCCGGGGAGCTGTTTTTT.

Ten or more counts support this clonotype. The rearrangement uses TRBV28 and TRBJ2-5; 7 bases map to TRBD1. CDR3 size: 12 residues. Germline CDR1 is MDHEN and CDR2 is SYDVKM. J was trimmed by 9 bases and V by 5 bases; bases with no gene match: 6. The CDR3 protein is CASSTDRAPQYF. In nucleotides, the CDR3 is TGTGCCAGCAGTACCGACAGGGCGCCCCAGTACTTC. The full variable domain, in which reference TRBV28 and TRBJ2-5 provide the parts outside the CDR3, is DVKVTQSSRYLVKRTGEKVFLECVQDMDHENMFWYRQDPGLGLRLIYFSYDVKMKEKGDIPEGYSVSREKKERFSLILESASTNQTSMYLCASSTDRAPQYFGPGTRLLVL.

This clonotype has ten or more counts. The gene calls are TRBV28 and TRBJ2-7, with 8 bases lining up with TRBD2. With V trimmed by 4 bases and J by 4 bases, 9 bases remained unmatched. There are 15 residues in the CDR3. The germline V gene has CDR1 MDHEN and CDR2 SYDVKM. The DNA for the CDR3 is TGTGCCAGCAGTTCTCCCCGGGGGGGCGCTTACGAGCAGTACTTC. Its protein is CASSSPRGGAYEQYF.

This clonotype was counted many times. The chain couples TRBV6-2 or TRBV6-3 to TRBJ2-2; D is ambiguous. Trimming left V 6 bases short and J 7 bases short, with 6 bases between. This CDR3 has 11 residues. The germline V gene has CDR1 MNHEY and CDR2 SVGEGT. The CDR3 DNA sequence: TGTGCCAGCAGGGGATTCGGGGAGCTGTTTTTT. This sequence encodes CASRGFGELFF.

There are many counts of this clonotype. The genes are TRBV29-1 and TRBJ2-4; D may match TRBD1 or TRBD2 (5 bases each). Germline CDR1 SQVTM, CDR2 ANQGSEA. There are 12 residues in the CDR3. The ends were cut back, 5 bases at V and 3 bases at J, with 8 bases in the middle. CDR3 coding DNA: TGCAGCGTTCCAGGGAGCAAAAACATTCAGTACTTC. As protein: CSVPGSKNIQYF.

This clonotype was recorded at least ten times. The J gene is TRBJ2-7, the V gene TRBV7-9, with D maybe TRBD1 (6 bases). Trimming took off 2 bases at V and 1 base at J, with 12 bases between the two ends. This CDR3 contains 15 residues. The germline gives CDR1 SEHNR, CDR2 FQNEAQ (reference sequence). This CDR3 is CASSLTGQLSYEQYF. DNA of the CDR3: TGTGCCAGCAGCTTAACGGGACAACTGTCCTACGAGCAGTACTTC.

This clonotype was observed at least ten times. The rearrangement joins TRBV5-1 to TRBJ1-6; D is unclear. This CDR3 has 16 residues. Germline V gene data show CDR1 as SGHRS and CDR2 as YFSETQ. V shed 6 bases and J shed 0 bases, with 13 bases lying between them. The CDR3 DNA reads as TGCGCCAGCACCTTCGATTTCGTCTCCTATAATTCACCCCTCCACTTT. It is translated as CASTFDFVSYNSPLHF.

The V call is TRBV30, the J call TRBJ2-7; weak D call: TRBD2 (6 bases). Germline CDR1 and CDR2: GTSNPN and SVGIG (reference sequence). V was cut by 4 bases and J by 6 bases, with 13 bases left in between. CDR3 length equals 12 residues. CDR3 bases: TGTGCCTGGACTAGTTCGGGAGTCGAGCAGTACTTC. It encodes CAWTSSGVEQYF.

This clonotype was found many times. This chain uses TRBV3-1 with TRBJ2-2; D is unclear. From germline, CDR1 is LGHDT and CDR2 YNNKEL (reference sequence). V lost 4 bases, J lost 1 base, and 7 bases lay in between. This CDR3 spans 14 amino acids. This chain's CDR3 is CASSPLQNTGELFF. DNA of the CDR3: TGTGCCAGCAGCCCCCTACAGAACACCGGGGAGCTGTTTTTT.

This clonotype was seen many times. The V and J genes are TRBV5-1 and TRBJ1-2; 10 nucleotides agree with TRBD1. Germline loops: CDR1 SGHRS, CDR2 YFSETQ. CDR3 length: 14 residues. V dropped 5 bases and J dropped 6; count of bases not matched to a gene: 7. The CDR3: CASRPDRGRDGYTF. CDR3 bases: TGCGCCAGCAGGCCTGACAGGGGGCGCGATGGCTACACCTTC.

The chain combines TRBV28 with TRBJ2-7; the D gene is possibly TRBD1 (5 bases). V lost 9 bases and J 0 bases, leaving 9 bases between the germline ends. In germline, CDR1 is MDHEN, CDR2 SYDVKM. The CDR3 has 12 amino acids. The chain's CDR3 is CASRQSSYEQYF. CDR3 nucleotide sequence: TGTGCCAGTAGACAGTCCTCCTACGAGCAGTACTTC.

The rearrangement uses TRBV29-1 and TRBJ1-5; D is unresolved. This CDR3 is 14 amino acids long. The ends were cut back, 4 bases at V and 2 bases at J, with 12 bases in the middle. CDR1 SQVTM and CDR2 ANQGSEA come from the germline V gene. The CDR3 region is CSVGSALGNQPQHF. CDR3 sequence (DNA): TGCAGCGTTGGGTCGGCGTTGGGCAATCAGCCCCAGCATTTT.

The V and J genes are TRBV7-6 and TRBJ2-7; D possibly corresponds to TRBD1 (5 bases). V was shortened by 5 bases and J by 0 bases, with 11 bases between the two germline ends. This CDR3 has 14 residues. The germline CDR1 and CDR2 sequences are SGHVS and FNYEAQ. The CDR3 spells CASSPRQLSYEQYF. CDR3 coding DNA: TGTGCCAGCAGCCCTAGACAGCTCTCCTACGAGCAGTACTTC.

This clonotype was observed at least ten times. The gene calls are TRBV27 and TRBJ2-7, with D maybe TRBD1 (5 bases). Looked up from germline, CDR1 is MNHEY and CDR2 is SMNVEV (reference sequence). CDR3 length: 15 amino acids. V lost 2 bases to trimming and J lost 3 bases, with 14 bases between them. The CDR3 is CASSLGQGTVYEQYF. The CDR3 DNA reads TGTGCCAGCAGTTTAGGGCAGGGCACGGTCTACGAGCAGTACTTC.

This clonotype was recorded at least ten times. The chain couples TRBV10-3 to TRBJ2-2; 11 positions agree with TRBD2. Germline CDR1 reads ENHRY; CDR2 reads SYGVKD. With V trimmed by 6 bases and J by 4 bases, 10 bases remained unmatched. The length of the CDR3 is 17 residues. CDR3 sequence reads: CAIRQLAGDGGTGELFF. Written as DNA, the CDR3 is TGTGCCATCAGACAACTAGCGGGAGACGGGGGCACCGGGGAGCTGTTTTTT.

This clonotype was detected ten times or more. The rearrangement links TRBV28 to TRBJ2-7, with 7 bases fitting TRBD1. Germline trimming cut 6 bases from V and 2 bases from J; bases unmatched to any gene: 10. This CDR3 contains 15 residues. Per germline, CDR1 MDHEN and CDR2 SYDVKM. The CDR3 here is CASSQVTGRAYEQYF. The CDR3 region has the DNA TGTGCCAGCAGCCAAGTGACAGGGAGAGCCTACGAGCAGTACTTC.